One sample yielded the 15 T cell receptor beta chains listed below, sequenced in a study of blood T cell repertoires in COVID-19 (dated by TCRdb to the early 2020s). Library preparation used the immunoSEQ multiplex PCR assay. TCRdb obtained this table from immuneACCESS and retained in-frame rearrangements with V and J assigned. These tables miss some clones; where compared with another copy, unresolved V genes account for less than half of the shortfall, and the remainder is unexplained. A total of around 50,000 clones appear in this sample, about 82% of them only once. Jointly, the top ten make up roughly 14% of the sample. The sequenced sample was peripheral blood. Receptor source: a human donor in a cohort sampled during active COVID-19.

The CDR3 protein is CASRPTGDGYTF. The CDR3 nucleotides are TGTGCCAGTAGGCCGACAGGGGACGGCTACACCTTC. V is TRBV19 and J is TRBJ1-2; 8 bases are shared with TRBD1. The J segment lost 8 bases and the V segment lost 6 bases, leaving 5 bases of the junction unmatched. Germline V gene sequence: CDR1 LNHDA, CDR2 SQIVND (reference sequence). This CDR3 contains 12 residues.

V is TRBV21-1 and J is TRBJ2-7; no DNA check was done on the table's D call, TRBD2. TRBV21-1 is noted as a pseudogene. This CDR3 has 14 amino acids. The CDR3 DNA reads as TGTGCCAGCAGCAAAGTAGGTCCTAGCGGGAACCCGTACTTC. This encodes CASSKVGPSGNPYF.

This chain uses TRBV7-6 with TRBJ2-3, with a weak D call TRBD2 (6 bases). V dropped 2 bases and J dropped 6 bases, with 9 bases sitting between them. The CDR3 runs to 13 residues. Germline V gene lookup returns CDR1 SGHVS and CDR2 FNYEAQ. CDR3 residues: CASSLWGDDTQYF. CDR3 DNA: TGTGCCAGCAGCTTATGGGGGGACGATACGCAGTATTTT.

This rearrangement joins TRBV7-2 to TRBJ2-7; D gene unclear. From germline, CDR1 is SGHTA and CDR2 FQGNSA. The CDR3 has 12 amino acids. V lost 5 bases to trimming and J lost 5 bases, with 10 bases between them. The CDR3 nucleotides read TGTGCCAGCAGCCCGGCGGCCCACGAGCAGTACTTC. It specifies CASSPAAHEQYF. Full variable domain (rest looked up from reference TRBV7-2 and TRBJ2-7): GAGVSQSPSNKVTEKGKDVELRCDPISGHTALYWYRQSLGQGLEFLIYFQGNSAPDKSGLPSDRFSAERTGGSVSTLTIQRTQQEDSAVYLCASSPAAHEQYFGPGTRLTVT.

V and J are TRBV11-2 and TRBJ2-7; 9 bases match TRBD1. CDR3 length: 14 amino acids. V lost 5 bases to trimming and J lost 9 bases; unmatched junction nucleotides: 11. Looked up from germline, CDR1 is SGHAT and CDR2 is FQNNGV. In DNA, the CDR3 is TGTGCCAGCAGCCCCTTAACAGGGGGCGTCTGGCAGTACTTC. It translates to CASSPLTGGVWQYF.

The rearrangement joins TRBV6-4 to TRBJ1-4; no clear D gene. V was trimmed by 6 bases and J by 0 bases, leaving 23 bases between them. The CDR3 is 19 amino acids. The germline CDR1 and CDR2 sequences are MRHNA and SNTAGT. CDR3 sequence reads: CASRNITTGPYATNEKLFF. The DNA for the CDR3 is TGTGCCAGCAGGAATATTACAACTGGGCCCTATGCAACTAATGAAAAACTGTTTTTT.

This rearrangement joins TRBV15 to TRBJ1-2, with a tentative D call TRBD1 (6 bases). CDR1 is LNHNV, CDR2 YYDKDF, per germline (reference sequence). CDR3 length equals 14 residues. V lost 0 bases and J lost 10, with 15 bases in between. The CDR3 DNA reads as TGTGCCACCAGCAGAGATAGGATACAGGGTACCTACACCTTC. Translation gives CATSRDRIQGTYTF.

The J gene is TRBJ2-1, the V gene TRBV10-1; 10 nucleotides line up with TRBD1. The V and J ends lost 0 bases and 6 bases, in that order; junction bases with no gene match: 5. The CDR3 has 16 residues. The V gene's germline CDR1 is WNHNN and CDR2 SYGVQD (reference sequence). The CDR3 region has the DNA TGCGCCAGCAGTGAGTCGTCGGGACAGGGGCCCAATGAGCAGTTCTTC. Amino acid sequence: CASSESSGQGPNEQFF.

The J gene is TRBJ1-5, the V gene TRBV5-6; D is unclear. The CDR3 has 13 residues. Germline CDR1 reads SGHDT; CDR2 reads YYEEEE. V was trimmed by 4 bases and J by 4 bases, leaving 9 bases between them. The CDR3 protein is CASSRTANQPQHF. CDR3 in DNA: TGTGCCAGCAGCCGGACTGCTAATCAGCCCCAGCATTTT.

This chain uses TRBV3-1 (or the pseudogene TRBV3-2) with TRBJ1-2; D not certain. The CDR3 extends over 12 amino acids. Trimming removed 2 bases from V and 6 bases from J, with 7 bases in between. Per germline, CDR1 LGHDT and CDR2 YNNKEL (reference sequence). This CDR3 reads CASSQREDGYTF. In nucleotides, the CDR3 is TGTGCCAGCAGCCAACGAGAGGATGGCTACACCTTC.

The V and J genes are TRBV4-3 and TRBJ1-1; 8 bases agree with TRBD1. The length of the CDR3 is 16 residues. The ends lost 3 bases at V and 1 base at J; junction bases unmatched: 7. Germline CDR1 reads LGHNA; CDR2 reads YSLEER. In DNA form, the CDR3 reads TGCGCCAGCAGCCACTTGGCCGGGACAGGGAACACTGAAGCTTTCTTT. Translation: CASSHLAGTGNTEAFF.

This chain links TRBV6-4 with TRBJ1-2; no definite D call. Germline V CDR1 and CDR2: MRHNA, SNTAGT. CDR3 length: 15 residues. V lost 3 bases and J lost 7, with 18 bases in between. This CDR3 is CASSDSESGSLGYTF. In DNA form, the CDR3 reads TGTGCCAGCAGTGATTCCGAATCAGGATCCCTTGGCTACACCTTC.

The chain is built from TRBV19 and TRBJ2-6, with TRBD1 matching over 12 bases. Per germline, CDR1 LNHDA and CDR2 SQIVND (reference sequence). The V and J ends lost 5 bases and 4 bases, in that order; junction bases with no gene match: 9. The CDR3 extends over 18 amino acids. CDR3 region: CASSPLGQGAQGANVLTF. CDR3 sequence (DNA): TGTGCCAGTAGTCCCTTGGGACAGGGGGCGCAAGGGGCCAACGTCCTGACTTTC.

This rearrangement joins TRBV2 to TRBJ2-2, with 14 bases that match TRBD2. V was pared by 10 bases and J by 7 bases, with 5 bases of the junction left unmatched. CDR1 is SNHLY and CDR2 is FYNNEI in the germline V gene. CDR3 length: 14 residues. CDR3 in amino acids: CATKGTSGGGELFF. Written as DNA, the CDR3 is TGTGCCACAAAGGGGACTAGCGGGGGCGGGGAGCTGTTTTTT. Based on the CDR3 plus reference TRBV2 and TRBJ2-2, the full variable domain is EPEVTQTPSHQVTQMGQEVILRCVPISNHLYFYWYRQILGQKVEFLVSFYNNEISEKSEIFDDQFSVERPDGSNFTLKIRSTKLEDSAMYFCATKGTSGGGELFFGEGSRLTVL.

This chain connects TRBV6-8 to TRBJ2-7, with TRBD2 identical over 10 bases. This CDR3 has 15 amino acids. Germline-derived CDR1 and CDR2 are MNHGY and SAAAGT. J gave up 0 bases and V 4 bases, and 3 bases lay outside the gene matches. CDR3 DNA: TGTGCCAGCAGTTCACTAGCGGGGTGCTCCTACGAGCAGTACTTC. The encoded protein is CASSSLAGCSYEQYF.